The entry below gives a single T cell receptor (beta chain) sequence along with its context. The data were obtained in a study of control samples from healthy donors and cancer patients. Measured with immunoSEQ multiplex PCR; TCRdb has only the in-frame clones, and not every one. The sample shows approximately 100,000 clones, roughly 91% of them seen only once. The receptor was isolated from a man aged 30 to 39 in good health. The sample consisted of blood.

The CDR3 region has the DNA TGTGCCAGCAGCCAAATAGCGGGAGGGCCAAACGAGCAGTTCTTC. It codes for CASSQIAGGPNEQFF. This rearrangement joins TRBV3-1 (or the pseudogene TRBV3-2) to TRBJ2-1; TRBD2 agrees at 11 bases. Germline CDR1 LGHDT, CDR2 YNNKEL (reference sequence). J lost 10 bases, V lost 2 bases, and 7 bases had no gene match. The CDR3 runs 15 residues.